Below are 4 T cell receptor beta chains sequenced from a single sample in a study of blood T cell repertoires in COVID-19. TCRdb keeps only in-frame clones here, not all; method: immunoSEQ multiplex PCR. The sample contains around 300,000 clones, roughly 86% of which appear only once. Sequencing was carried out using peripheral blood. Receptors were obtained from a woman aged 25-40 years who had recovered from COVID-19.

The chain is built from TRBV4-3 and TRBJ2-1; 8 bases are shared with TRBD1. V lost 3 bases and J lost 7; bases outside the gene matches: 5. The CDR3 consists of 14 residues. Germline V gene lookup returns CDR1 LGHNA and CDR2 YSLEER. As DNA, the CDR3 is TGCGCCAGCAGCCACAGACAGGGGATAAATGAGCAGTTCTTC. Protein: CASSHRQGINEQFF.

The chain couples TRBV30 to TRBJ2-1; 8 bases are shared with TRBD2. The CDR3 runs to 13 residues. Germline trimming cut 4 bases from V and 2 bases from J; bases unmatched to any gene: 1. Germline CDR1 and CDR2: GTSNPN and SVGIG (reference sequence). The CDR3 nucleotides read TGTGCCTGGACGGGGGGGCCCTACAATGAGCAGTTCTTC. It codes for CAWTGGPYNEQFF.

The chain employs TRBV7-9 and TRBJ2-7, with TRBD1 matching over 9 bases. The CDR3 is made up of 16 amino acids. CDR1 and CDR2 from the germline V gene are SEHNR and FQNEAQ (reference sequence). The junction had 15 bases not matched to a gene; V was cut back by 6 bases and J by 6 bases. The CDR3 protein is CASRVPGQGILGEQYF. For the CDR3, the DNA is TGTGCCAGCAGAGTACCGGGACAGGGAATCTTAGGCGAGCAGTACTTC. Full variable domain (remainder filled in from reference TRBV7-9 and TRBJ2-7): DTGVSQNPRHKITKRGQNVTFRCDPISEHNRLYWYRQTLGQGPEFLTYFQNEAQLEKSRLLSDRFSAERPKGSFSTLEIQRTEQGDSAMYLCASRVPGQGILGEQYFGPGTRLTVT.

This clone was detected only once. The genes are TRBV6-5 and TRBJ2-7; the match to TRBD2 covers 12 bases. Trimming took 7 bases from V and 2 from J; bases not matched to a gene: 3. The CDR3 totals 14 residues. Looked up from germline, CDR1 is MNHEY and CDR2 is SVGAGI. The DNA of the CDR3 is TGTGCCAGCATGCTAGCGGGAGGGCCCTACGAGCAGTACTTC. Residues: CASMLAGGPYEQYF.